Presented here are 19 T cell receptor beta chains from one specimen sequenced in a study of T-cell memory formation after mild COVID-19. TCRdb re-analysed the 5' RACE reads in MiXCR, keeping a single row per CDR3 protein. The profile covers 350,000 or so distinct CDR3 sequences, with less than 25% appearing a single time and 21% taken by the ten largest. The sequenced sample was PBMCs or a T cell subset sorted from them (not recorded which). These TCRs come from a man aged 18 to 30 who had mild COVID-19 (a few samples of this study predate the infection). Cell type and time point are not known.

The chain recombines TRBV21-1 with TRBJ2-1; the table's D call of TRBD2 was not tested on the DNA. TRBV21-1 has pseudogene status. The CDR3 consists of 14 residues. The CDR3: CASSPSGGAREQFF. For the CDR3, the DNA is TGTGCCAGCAGCCCTAGCGGGGGGGCCCGGGAGCAGTTCTTC.

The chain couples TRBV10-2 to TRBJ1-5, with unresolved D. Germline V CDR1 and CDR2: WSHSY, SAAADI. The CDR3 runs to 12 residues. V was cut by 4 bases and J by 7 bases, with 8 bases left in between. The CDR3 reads CASSVGTQPQHF. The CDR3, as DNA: TGCGCCAGCAGTGTCGGTACCCAGCCCCAGCATTTT.

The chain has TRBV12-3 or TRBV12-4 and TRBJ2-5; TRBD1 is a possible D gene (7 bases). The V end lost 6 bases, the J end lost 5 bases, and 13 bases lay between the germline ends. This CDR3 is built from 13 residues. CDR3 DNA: TGTGCCAGCAGAGTCCAGGGGGGCGAGACCCAGTACTTC. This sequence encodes CASRVQGGETQYF.

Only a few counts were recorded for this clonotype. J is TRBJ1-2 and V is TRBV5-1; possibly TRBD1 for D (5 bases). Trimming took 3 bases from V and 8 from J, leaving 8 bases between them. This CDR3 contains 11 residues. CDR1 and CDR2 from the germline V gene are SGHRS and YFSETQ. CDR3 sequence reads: CASSWDGGYTF. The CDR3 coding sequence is TGCGCCAGCAGCTGGGACGGAGGCTACACCTTC.

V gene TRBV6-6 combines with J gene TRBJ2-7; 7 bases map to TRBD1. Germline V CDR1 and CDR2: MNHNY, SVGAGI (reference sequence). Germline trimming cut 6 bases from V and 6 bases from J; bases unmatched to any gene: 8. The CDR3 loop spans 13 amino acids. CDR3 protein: CASSRNRGTEQYV. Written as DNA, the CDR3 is TGTGCCAGCAGCCGTAACAGGGGAACCGAGCAGTACGTC.

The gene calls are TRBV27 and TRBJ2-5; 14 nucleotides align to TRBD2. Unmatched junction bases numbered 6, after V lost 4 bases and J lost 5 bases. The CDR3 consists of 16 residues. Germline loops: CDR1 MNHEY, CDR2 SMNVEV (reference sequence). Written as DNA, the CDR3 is TGTGCCAGCAGTTCCGGACTAGCGGGGGGCTTGGAGACCCAGTACTTC. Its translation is CASSSGLAGGLETQYF.

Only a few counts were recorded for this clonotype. Here the CDR3 reads CAISPTATNEKLFF. The CDR3 DNA sequence: TGTGCCATCAGTCCGACAGCCACTAATGAAAAACTGTTTTTT. This chain uses TRBV10-3 with TRBJ1-4, with D possibly being TRBD1 (5 bases). The CDR3 has 14 residues. The germline V and J ends were trimmed by 5 bases and 2 bases, with 9 bases remaining between them. Germline V gives CDR1 ENHRY, CDR2 SYGVKD.

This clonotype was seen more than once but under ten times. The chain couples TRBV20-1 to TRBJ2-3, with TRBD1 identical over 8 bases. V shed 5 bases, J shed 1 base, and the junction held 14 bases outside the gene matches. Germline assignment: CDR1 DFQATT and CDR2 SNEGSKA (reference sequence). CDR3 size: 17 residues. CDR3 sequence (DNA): TGCAGTGCTCTCCGCCTTCAGGGGGCGGGTGGCACAGATACGCAGTATTTT. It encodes CSALRLQGAGGTDTQYF.

Here the CDR3 reads CASSLYRGYEQYV. CDR3 DNA sequence: TGTGCCAGCAGTTTGTACAGGGGATACGAGCAGTACGTC. The chain carries TRBV6-2 or TRBV6-3 and TRBJ2-7; 7 bases align to TRBD1. The CDR3 spans 13 residues. Trimming took 4 bases from V and 4 from J; bases not matched to a gene: 4. The germline V gene encodes CDR1 MNHEY and CDR2 SVGEGT.

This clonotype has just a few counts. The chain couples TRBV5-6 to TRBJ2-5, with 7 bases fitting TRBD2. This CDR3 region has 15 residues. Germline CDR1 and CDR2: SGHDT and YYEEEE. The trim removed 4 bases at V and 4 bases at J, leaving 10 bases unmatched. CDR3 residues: CASSPSGRARETQYF. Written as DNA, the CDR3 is TGTGCCAGCAGCCCATCAGGGAGGGCCCGAGAGACCCAGTACTTC.

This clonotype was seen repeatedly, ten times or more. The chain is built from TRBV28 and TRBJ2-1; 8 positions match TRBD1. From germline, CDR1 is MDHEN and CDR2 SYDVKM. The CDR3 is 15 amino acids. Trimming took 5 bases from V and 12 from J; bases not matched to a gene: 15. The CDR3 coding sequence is TGTGCCAGCAGTCTAGGACAGGGCTCAGGGTTTGGGCAGTTCTTC. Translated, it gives CASSLGQGSGFGQFF.

CDR3 amino acids: CASGQGSSYEQYF. For the CDR3, the DNA is TGTGCCAGCGGACAGGGGAGCTCCTACGAGCAGTACTTC. The chain couples TRBV12-3 or TRBV12-4 to TRBJ2-7, with 9 positions matching TRBD1. This CDR3 contains 13 residues. With V trimmed by 8 bases and J by 0 bases, 2 bases remained unmatched.

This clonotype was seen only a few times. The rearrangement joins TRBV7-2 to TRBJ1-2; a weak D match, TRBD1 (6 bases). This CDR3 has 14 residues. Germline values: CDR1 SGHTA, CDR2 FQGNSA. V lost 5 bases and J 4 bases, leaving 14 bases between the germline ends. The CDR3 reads CASSREQGLYGYTF. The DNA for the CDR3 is TGTGCCAGCAGCCGCGAGCAGGGGCTCTATGGCTACACCTTC.

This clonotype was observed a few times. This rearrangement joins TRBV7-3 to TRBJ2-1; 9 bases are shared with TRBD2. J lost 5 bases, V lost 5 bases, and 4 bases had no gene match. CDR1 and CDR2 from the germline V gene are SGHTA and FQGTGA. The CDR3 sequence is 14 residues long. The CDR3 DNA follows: TGTGCCAGCAGCGTTAGCGGGGGAGACAATGAGCAGTTCTTC. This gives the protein CASSVSGGDNEQFF.

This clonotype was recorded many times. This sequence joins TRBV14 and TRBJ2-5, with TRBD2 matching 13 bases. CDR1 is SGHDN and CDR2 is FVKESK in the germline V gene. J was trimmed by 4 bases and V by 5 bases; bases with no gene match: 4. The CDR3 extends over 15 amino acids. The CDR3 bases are TGTGCCAGCAGCGCGCGACTAGCGGGAGGAGAGACCCAGTACTTC. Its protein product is CASSARLAGGETQYF.

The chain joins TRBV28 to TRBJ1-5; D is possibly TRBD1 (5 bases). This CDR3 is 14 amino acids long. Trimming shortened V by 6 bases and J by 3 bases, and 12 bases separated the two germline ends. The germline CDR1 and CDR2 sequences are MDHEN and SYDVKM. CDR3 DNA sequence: TGTGCCAGCAGAATACAGGCCCTCAATCAGCCCCAGCATTTT. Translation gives CASRIQALNQPQHF.

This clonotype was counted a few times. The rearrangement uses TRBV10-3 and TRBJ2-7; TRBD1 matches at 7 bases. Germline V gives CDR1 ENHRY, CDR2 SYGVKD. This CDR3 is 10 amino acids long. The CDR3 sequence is CAPRGYEQYF. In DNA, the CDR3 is TGTGCTCCCAGGGGGTACGAGCAGTACTTC.

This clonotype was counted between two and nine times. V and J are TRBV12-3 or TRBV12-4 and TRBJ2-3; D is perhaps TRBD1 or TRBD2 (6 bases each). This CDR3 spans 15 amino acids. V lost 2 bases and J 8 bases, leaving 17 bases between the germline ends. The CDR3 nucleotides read TGTGCCAGCAGTTTATATGCTTTGGGGGGCAGTACGCAGTATTTT. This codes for CASSLYALGGSTQYF.

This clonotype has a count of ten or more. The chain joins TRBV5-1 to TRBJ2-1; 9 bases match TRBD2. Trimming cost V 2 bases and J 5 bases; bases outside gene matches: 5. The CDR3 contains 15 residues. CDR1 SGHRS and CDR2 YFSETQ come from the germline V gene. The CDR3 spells CASSFGGGAHNEQFF. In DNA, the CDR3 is TGCGCCAGCAGCTTCGGCGGGGGGGCCCACAATGAGCAGTTCTTC.